This TCR beta chain was retrieved from a study of control samples from healthy donors and cancer patients. Assay used: immunoSEQ multiplex PCR; TCRdb lists only in-frame clones, some missing. Here the sample spans approximately 98,000 clones, approximately 82% being singletons. This clonotype was obtained from a man in his late teens or twenties in good health. Sequencing was done on a sample of blood.

This CDR3 reads CASSLNRVGGTEAFF. The CDR3 coding sequence is TGTGCCAGCAGCCTAAACAGGGTTGGGGGCACTGAAGCTTTCTTT. V and J are TRBV11-2 and TRBJ1-1; possible D gene TRBD1, 6 bases. With 5 bases removed from V and 4 bases from J, the gap between germline ends came to 17 bases. CDR3 length: 15 amino acids. CDR1 SGHAT and CDR2 FQNNGV come from the germline V gene.